A single T cell receptor beta chain is shown here with its context. What it recognizes is unknown. The data were obtained in a study of cytomegalovirus exposure and HLA in healthy donors. Study-wide points: Per a later analysis, about 18,000 TCR beta sequences showed association with HLA alleles at 0.05 false discovery rate.

Both 60 Vbeta primers and 13 Jbeta primers went into the PCR. Sequencing used immunoSEQ multiplex PCR; TCRdb keeps in-frame clones, though not all of them. The repertoire holds about 190,000 clones, with roughly 84% as singletons. This sequence was found in a boy younger than 18 in good health and CMV-seronegative. What was sequenced was PBMCs.

CDR3 region: CASSYRLRTGQETQYF. CDR3 nucleotide sequence: TGTGCCAGCAGTTATAGGCTTCGGACAGGGCAAGAGACCCAGTACTTC. The chain couples TRBV6-6 to TRBJ2-5; 8 bases map to TRBD1. The germline V gene has CDR1 MNHNY and CDR2 SVGAGI (reference sequence). The CDR3 runs to 16 residues. V shed 3 bases, J shed 2 bases, and the junction held 8 bases outside the gene matches.